This TCR beta chain came from a study of T cells expressing NK-cell markers. Study background: TCR beta repertoires came from sorted CD3+CD56+NKG2C+, CD3+CD56+NKG2C- and CD3+CD56-NKG2C+ T cells.

General study points: No clear determination of HCMV specificity was made for expanded NKG2C+ T cell clones. The CD3+CD56-NKG2C+ fraction of several donors was likewise dominated by these clonotypes. Of the CD8+ T cells in roughly 6 donors, roughly 1.0-7.0% belonged to dominant NKG2C+ clonotypes.

To note about this clonotype: Its target is not known.

CDR1 LNHDA and CDR2 SQIVND come from the germline V gene (reference sequence). The CDR3 has 15 amino acids. After re-calling the 5' RACE reads, TCRdb lists one entry per CDR3 protein, DNA absent. This listing includes about 390,000 distinct CDR3 sequences. The J gene is TRBJ2-1, the V gene TRBV19; the TCRdb call, TRBD2, lacks DNA for checking. The clonotype originates from a woman between 45 and 60 years old in good health. The sample taken for sequencing was blood T cells: a sorted CD56 or NKG2C T cell subset, CD4+ or CD8+ T cells, or bulk PBMC T cells (not recorded which). The CDR3 reads CASSIKRDWGNEQFF. The complete variable domain, with remaining parts taken from reference TRBV19 and TRBJ2-1, reads DGGITQSPKYLFRKEGQNVTLSCEQNLNHDAMYWYRQDPGQGLRLIYYSQIVNDFQKGDIAEGYSVSREKKESFPLTVTSAQKNPTAFYLCASSIKRDWGNEQFFGPGTRLTVL.